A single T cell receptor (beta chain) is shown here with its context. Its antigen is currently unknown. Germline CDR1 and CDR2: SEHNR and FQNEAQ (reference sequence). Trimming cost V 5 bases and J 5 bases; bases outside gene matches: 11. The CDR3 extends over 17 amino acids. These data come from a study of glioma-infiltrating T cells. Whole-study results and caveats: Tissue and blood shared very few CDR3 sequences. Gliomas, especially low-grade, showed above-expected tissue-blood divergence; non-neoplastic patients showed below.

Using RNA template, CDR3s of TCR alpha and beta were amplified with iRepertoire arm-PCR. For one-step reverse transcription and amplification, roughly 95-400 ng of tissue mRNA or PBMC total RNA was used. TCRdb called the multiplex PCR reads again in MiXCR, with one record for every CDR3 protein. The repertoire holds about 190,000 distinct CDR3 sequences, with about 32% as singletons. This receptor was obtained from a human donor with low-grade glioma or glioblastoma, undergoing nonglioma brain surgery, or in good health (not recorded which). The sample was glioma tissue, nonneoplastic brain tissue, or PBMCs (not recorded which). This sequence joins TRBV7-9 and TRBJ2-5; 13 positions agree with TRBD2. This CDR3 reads CASSPWTSGGTQETQYF. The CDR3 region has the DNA TGTGCCAGCAGCCCCTGGACTAGCGGGGGTACCCAGGAGACCCAGTACTTC.